The 27 T cell receptor beta chains below all came from one sample that was sequenced in a study of cytomegalovirus exposure and HLA in healthy donors. The PCR contained 60 Vbeta and 13 Jbeta primers. Assay: immunoSEQ multiplex PCR; the TCRdb copy retains only in-frame clones and omits some. This sample has 90,000 to 140,000 clones, with approximately 86% found just once. The sequenced sample was PBMCs. The receptors stem from a man aged 18 to 30 in good health and CMV-seronegative.

The chain is built from TRBV10-3 and TRBJ2-3, with D tentatively TRBD2 (5 bases). Germline CDR1 is ENHRY and CDR2 is SYGVKD. The CDR3 contains 14 residues. V lost 5 bases and J 2 bases, leaving 11 bases between the germline ends. CDR3 nucleotide sequence: TGTGCCATCAGTTCCCCGGGGTCCACAGATACGCAGTATTTT. Translated: CAISSPGSTDTQYF.

Here the CDR3 reads CASSFMGGGQETQYF. CDR3 in DNA: TGTGCCAGCAGCTTTATGGGAGGCGGCCAAGAGACCCAGTACTTC. This chain joins TRBV7-2 and TRBJ2-5, with D perhaps TRBD2 (6 bases). From germline, CDR1 is SGHTA and CDR2 FQGNSA. V shed 3 bases and J shed 1 base, with 12 bases lying between them. This CDR3 is built from 15 residues.

The chain joins TRBV5-1 to TRBJ2-7, with TRBD1 identical over 9 bases. Germline V lookup: CDR1 SGHRS, CDR2 YFSETQ. V was clipped by 2 bases and J by 4 bases; unmatched bases: 4. The CDR3 has 14 amino acids. The DNA of the CDR3 is TGCGCCAGCAGCTTCTTGACAGGGGGATACGAGCAGTACTTC. Translating it yields CASSFLTGGYEQYF. Variable domain in full (rest from reference TRBV5-1 and TRBJ2-7): KAGVTQTPRYLIKTRGQQVTLSCSPISGHRSVSWYQQTPGQGLQFLFEYFSETQRNKGNFPGRFSGRQFSNSRSEMNVSTLELGDSALYLCASSFLTGGYEQYFGPGTRLTVT.

CDR3 DNA sequence: TGTGCCACCAGCAGAGGATGGTTCCGGGACAGGGATCGGACCGGGGAGCTGTTTTTT. This gives the protein CATSRGWFRDRDRTGELFF. The chain has TRBV15 and TRBJ2-2; 9 nucleotides match TRBD1. CDR1 is LNHNV, CDR2 YYDKDF, per germline (reference sequence). V gave up 1 base and J gave up 5 bases; unmatched junction bases: 14. The CDR3 consists of 19 residues.

V and J are TRBV14 and TRBJ2-2; 8 nucleotides line up with TRBD1. V gave up 3 bases and J gave up 6 bases; unmatched junction bases: 9. CDR1 is SGHDN and CDR2 is FVKESK in the germline V gene. CDR3 length: 16 amino acids. CDR3 loop: CASSHPGTGSSGELFF. In DNA form, the CDR3 reads TGTGCCAGCAGCCATCCCGGGACAGGTTCTTCCGGGGAGCTGTTTTTT.

The genes are TRBV5-1 and TRBJ2-5, with a possible D match to TRBD1 (5 bases). The V gene lost 0 bases and the J gene lost 3 bases, with 9 bases spanning the gap. Looked up from germline, CDR1 is SGHRS and CDR2 is YFSETQ. This CDR3 is built from 14 residues. As DNA, the CDR3 is TGCGCCAGCAGCTTGGTGGGGCGGAAAGAGACCCAGTACTTC. Translated, it gives CASSLVGRKETQYF.

The genes are TRBV5-1 and TRBJ1-1; 9 bases fit TRBD1. V lost 1 base and J lost 0; bases outside the gene matches: 1. Germline values: CDR1 SGHRS, CDR2 YFSETQ. The length of the CDR3 is 15 residues. In DNA form, the CDR3 reads TGCGCCAGCAGCTTGACAGGGGGCATGAACACTGAAGCTTTCTTT. This codes for CASSLTGGMNTEAFF.

V gene TRBV25-1 combines with J gene TRBJ1-1, with D tentatively TRBD1 (6 bases). This CDR3 has 13 residues. V lost 9 bases, J lost 6 bases, and 17 bases lay in between. From germline, CDR1 is MGHDK and CDR2 SYGVNS. CDR3 amino acids: CASGQGWGSEAFF. The CDR3 bases are TGTGCCAGTGGGCAGGGGTGGGGGTCTGAAGCTTTCTTT.

The chain links TRBV6-5 to TRBJ2-5; 7 bases are a match to TRBD2. With 8 bases clipped from V and 5 bases from J, the junction kept 8 bases outside the gene matches. CDR3 length: 13 amino acids. The V gene's germline CDR1 is MNHEY and CDR2 SVGAGI. The CDR3 sequence is CASRIWGGETQYF. The CDR3 region has the DNA TGTGCCAGCCGCATTTGGGGGGGGGAGACCCAGTACTTC.

The J gene is TRBJ2-7, the V gene TRBV29-1, with a possible D match to TRBD2 (6 bases). Trimming took 3 bases from V and 6 from J, leaving 18 bases between them. Germline CDR1 reads SQVTM; CDR2 reads ANQGSEA. This CDR3 is 14 amino acids long. For the CDR3, the DNA is TGCAGCGTTGACTTGGGGGTGAGGGGAGGCGAGCAGTACTTC. Protein sequence: CSVDLGVRGGEQYF.

The rearrangement links TRBV6-5 to TRBJ2-3; no clear D. The CDR3 loop spans 14 amino acids. V was pared by 6 bases and J by 0 bases, with 10 bases between. Germline CDR1 and CDR2: MNHEY and SVGAGI. The CDR3 DNA follows: TGTGCCAGCAGCCCAGGTTATAGCACAGATACGCAGTATTTT. It encodes CASSPGYSTDTQYF.

This chain connects TRBV7-2 to TRBJ2-7; 7 bases line up with TRBD2. The CDR3 is made up of 15 amino acids. The J segment lost 2 bases and the V segment lost 5 bases, leaving 9 bases of the junction unmatched. Germline values: CDR1 SGHTA, CDR2 FQGNSA. The CDR3 spells CASSTSGTITYEQYF. The CDR3 DNA follows: TGTGCCAGCAGCACTTCCGGGACTATAACCTACGAGCAGTACTTC.

The chain links TRBV5-1 to TRBJ1-1; 8 bases match TRBD1. V dropped 4 bases and J dropped 2; count of bases not matched to a gene: 4. The CDR3 contains 14 residues. From germline, CDR1 is SGHRS and CDR2 YFSETQ. CDR3 loop: CASSNGQGNTEAFF. CDR3 bases: TGCGCCAGCAGCAACGGACAGGGTAACACTGAAGCTTTCTTT.

The genes are TRBV5-1 and TRBJ1-2; D call uncertain. V lost 0 bases and J lost 10, with 10 bases in between. This CDR3 is 12 amino acids long. Germline V CDR1 and CDR2: SGHRS, YFSETQ. CDR3 in amino acids: CASSLDSLTYTF. DNA of the CDR3: TGCGCCAGCAGCTTGGACTCCCTAACCTACACCTTC.

The V and J genes are TRBV19 and TRBJ2-7; D possibly corresponds to TRBD1 (5 bases). CDR1 and CDR2 (germline): LNHDA, SQIVND (reference sequence). The V gene lost 2 bases and the J gene lost 0 bases, with 8 bases spanning the gap. The CDR3 contains 14 residues. CDR3: CASSIQGTSYEQYF. DNA for the CDR3: TGTGCCAGTAGTATACAGGGCACCTCCTACGAGCAGTACTTC.

This clone was detected once. CDR3 in amino acids: CASSPGRGLGILQYF. The CDR3 DNA follows: TGTGCCAGCAGCCCCGGGAGGGGCCTAGGGATTTTGCAGTACTTC. V usage is TRBV6-6 and J usage is TRBJ2-4; 8 bases match TRBD2. From germline, CDR1 is MNHNY and CDR2 SVGAGI (reference sequence). This CDR3 region has 15 residues. V shed 6 bases, J shed 13 bases, and the junction held 17 bases outside the gene matches.

The chain joins TRBV6-5 to TRBJ1-3; 7 nucleotides agree with TRBD1. Germline values: CDR1 MNHEY, CDR2 SVGAGI. The CDR3 runs to 16 residues. J was trimmed by 0 bases and V by 2 bases; bases with no gene match: 4. The CDR3 DNA follows: TGTGCCAGCAGTTACGGGGGACAGCTCTCTGGAAACACCATATATTTT. This sequence encodes CASSYGGQLSGNTIYF.

V and J are TRBV6-1 and TRBJ1-1, with D unclear. Per germline, CDR1 MNHNS and CDR2 SASEGT. Trimming cost V 8 bases and J 1 base, with 11 bases left between them. The CDR3 runs to 13 residues. CDR3 coding DNA: TGTGCCAGCTCGAGGCCGGCGAACACTGAAGCTTTCTTT. This gives the protein CASSRPANTEAFF.

This clone was detected only once. CDR3 sequence reads: CASSQERRGQGAFF. CDR3 DNA sequence: TGTGCCAGCAGCCAAGAACGCAGGGGGCAGGGAGCTTTCTTT. The chain links TRBV4-2 to TRBJ1-1, with 8 bases fitting TRBD1. The V and J ends lost 0 bases and 10 bases, in that order; junction bases with no gene match: 7. This CDR3 is built from 14 residues. CDR1 LGHNA and CDR2 YNFKEQ come from the germline V gene.

V usage is TRBV6-5 and J usage is TRBJ2-7; tentative D call: TRBD1 (5 bases). V lost 0 bases, J lost 5 bases, and 14 bases lay in between. The germline V gene encodes CDR1 MNHEY and CDR2 SVGAGI. The CDR3 has 15 residues. In DNA form, the CDR3 reads TGTGCCAGCAGTTACTCGAATGCAGGGATCAACGAGCAGTACTTC. Translated: CASSYSNAGINEQYF.

J is TRBJ1-1 and V is TRBV4-1, with D perhaps matching TRBD1 (5 bases). Germline CDR1 is MGHRA and CDR2 is YSYEKL. There are 14 residues in the CDR3. The V and J ends lost 4 bases and 7 bases respectively, with 16 bases between them. CDR3 sequence reads: CASSRSEPQGEAFF. The CDR3 DNA sequence: TGCGCCAGCAGCCGTTCGGAGCCCCAGGGTGAAGCTTTCTTT.

This chain links TRBV4-2 with TRBJ2-1; 11 bases align to TRBD1. After removal of 4 bases from V and 8 bases from J, the junction contained 10 bases not matched to a gene. Germline CDR1 reads LGHNA; CDR2 reads YNFKEQ. The CDR3 covers 16 residues. The CDR3 spells CASSRLGQGAAHEQFF. Here the CDR3 DNA reads TGTGCCAGCAGCCGACTTGGACAGGGGGCGGCCCATGAGCAGTTCTTC.

The rearrangement joins TRBV11-3 to TRBJ2-5, with D perhaps matching TRBD2 (6 bases). Deletions cut 5 bases from V and 2 bases from J, with 18 bases between. Germline lookup yields CDR1 SGHNT and CDR2 YENEEA. The CDR3 extends over 16 amino acids. CDR3 sequence: CASSPQTGLVQETQYF. The DNA of the CDR3 is TGTGCCAGCAGCCCCCAAACGGGACTGGTACAAGAGACCCAGTACTTC.

This clone was observed a single time. The V and J genes are TRBV29-1 and TRBJ2-3; 9 bases line up with TRBD2. Germline CDR1 and CDR2: SQVTM and ANQGSEA. The CDR3 contains 13 residues. The V gene end was trimmed by 6 bases and the J gene end by 3 bases; junction bases not matched to a gene: 4. The DNA of the CDR3 is TGCAGCGTCTTAGCGGGAGCGACAGATACGCAGTATTTT. This codes for CSVLAGATDTQYF.

The chain is built from TRBV6-5 and TRBJ2-1; 8 bases agree with TRBD1. The J segment lost 7 bases and the V segment lost 5 bases, leaving 10 bases of the junction unmatched. The CDR3 consists of 15 residues. CDR1 MNHEY and CDR2 SVGAGI come from the germline V gene. Written as DNA, the CDR3 is TGTGCCAGCAGTGGAGGACAGGGATGGGGGAATGAGCAGTTCTTC. The encoded protein is CASSGGQGWGNEQFF.

This chain connects TRBV6-5 to TRBJ2-7, with 10 bases lining up with TRBD2. The CDR3 consists of 15 residues. J gave up 6 bases and V 5 bases, and 10 bases lay outside the gene matches. Germline V gene lookup returns CDR1 MNHEY and CDR2 SVGAGI. This CDR3 reads CASSIQREGPSEQYF. Here the CDR3 DNA reads TGTGCCAGCAGTATCCAGCGGGAGGGCCCCTCCGAGCAGTACTTC.

V and J are TRBV19 and TRBJ1-1; D gene ambiguous. Trimming removed 3 bases from V and 4 bases from J, with 15 bases in between. Germline V gives CDR1 LNHDA, CDR2 SQIVND (reference sequence). The CDR3 contains 15 residues. The CDR3 DNA is TGTGCCAGTAGTATTTATTCGGGGTCGGGCACTGAAGCTTTCTTT. Residues: CASSIYSGSGTEAFF.